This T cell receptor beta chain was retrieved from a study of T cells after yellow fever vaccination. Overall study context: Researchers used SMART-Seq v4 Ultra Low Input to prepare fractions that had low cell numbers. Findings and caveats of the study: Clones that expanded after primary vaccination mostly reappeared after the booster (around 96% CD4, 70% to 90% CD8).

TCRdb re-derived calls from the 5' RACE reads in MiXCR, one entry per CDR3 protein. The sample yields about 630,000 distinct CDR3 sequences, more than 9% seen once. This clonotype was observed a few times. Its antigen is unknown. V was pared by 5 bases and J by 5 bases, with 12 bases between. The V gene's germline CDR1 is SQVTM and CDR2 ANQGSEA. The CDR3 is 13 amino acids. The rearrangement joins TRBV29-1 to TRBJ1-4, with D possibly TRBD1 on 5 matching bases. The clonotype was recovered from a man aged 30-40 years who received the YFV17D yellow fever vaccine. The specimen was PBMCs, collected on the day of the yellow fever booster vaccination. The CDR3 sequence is CSVPSGTNEKLFF. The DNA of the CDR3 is TGCAGCGTTCCCTCCGGGACGAATGAAAAACTGTTTTTT. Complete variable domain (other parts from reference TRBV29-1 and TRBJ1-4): SAVISQKPSRDICQRGTSLTIQCQVDSQVTMMFWYRQQPGQSLTLIATANQGSEATYESGFVIDKFPISRPNLTFSTLTVSNMSPEDSSIYLCSVPSGTNEKLFFGSGTQLSVL.